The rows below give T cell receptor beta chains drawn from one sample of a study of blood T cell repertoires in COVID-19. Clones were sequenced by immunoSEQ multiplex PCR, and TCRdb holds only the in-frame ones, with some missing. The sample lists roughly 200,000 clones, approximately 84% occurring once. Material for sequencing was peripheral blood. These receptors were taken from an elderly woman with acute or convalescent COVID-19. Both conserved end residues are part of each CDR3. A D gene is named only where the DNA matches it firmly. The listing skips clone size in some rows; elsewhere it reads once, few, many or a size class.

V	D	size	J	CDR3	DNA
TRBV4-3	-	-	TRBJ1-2	CASSSGGVASF	TGCGCCAGCAGCTCGGGGGGGGTCGCCTCCTTC
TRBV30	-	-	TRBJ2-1	CAAEGGRNEQFF	TGTGCGGCGGAGGGAGGAAGAAATGAGCAGTTCTTC
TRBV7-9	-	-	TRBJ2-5	CATVTGKETQYF	TGTGCCACCGTTACAGGGAAAGAGACCCAGTACTTC
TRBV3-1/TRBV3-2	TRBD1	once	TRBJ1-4	CASSLGGGSGEKLFF	TGTGCCAGCAGCCTAGGGGGCGGATCGGGAGAAAAACTGTTTTTT
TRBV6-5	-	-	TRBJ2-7	CASSYYSTNYEQYF	TGTGCCAGCAGTTACTATTCGACTAACTACGAGCAGTACTTC
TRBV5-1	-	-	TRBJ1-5	CASSLGDSSNQPQHF	TGCGCCAGCAGCTTGGGAGATTCGAGCAATCAGCCCCAGCATTTT
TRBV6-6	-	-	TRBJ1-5	CASSLWTGGSNQPQHF	TGTGCCAGCAGTTTATGGACCGGGGGTAGCAATCAGCCCCAGCATTTT
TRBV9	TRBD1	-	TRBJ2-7	CASAVTGMAYEQYF	TGTGCCAGCGCAGTGACAGGGATGGCCTACGAGCAGTACTTC
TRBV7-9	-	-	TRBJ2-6	CASSPSRGANVLTF	TGTGCCAGCAGCCCCTCACGGGGGGCCAACGTCCTGACTTTC
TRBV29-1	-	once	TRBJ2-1	CSVLPVYPYNEQFF	TGCAGCGTTCTGCCTGTCTATCCGTACAATGAGCAGTTCTTC
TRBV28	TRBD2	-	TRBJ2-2	CASSQLAGANTGELFF	TGTGCCAGCAGTCAACTAGCGGGAGCCAACACCGGGGAGCTGTTTTTT
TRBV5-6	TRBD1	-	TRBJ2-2	CASSQGAAYTGELFF	TGTGCCAGCAGCCAGGGGGCAGCGTACACCGGGGAGCTGTTTTTT
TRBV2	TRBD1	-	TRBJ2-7	CASSRPWTGELRQYF	TGTGCCAGCAGCAGGCCATGGACAGGGGAATTAAGGCAGTACTTC
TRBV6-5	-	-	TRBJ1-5	CASSANSNQPQHF	TGTGCCAGCAGCGCGAATAGCAATCAGCCCCAGCATTTT
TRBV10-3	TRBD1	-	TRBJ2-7	CAISTGGTPSSYEQYF	TGTGCCATTAGTACAGGGGGCACCCCGAGCTCCTACGAGCAGTACTTC
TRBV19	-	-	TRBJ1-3	CASNKDRRNTIYF	TGTGCCAGTAATAAAGACAGAAGAAACACCATATATTTT
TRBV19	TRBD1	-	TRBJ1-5	CASNLGRGQVQPQHF	TGTGCCAGTAACTTGGGCAGGGGGCAAGTTCAGCCCCAGCATTTT
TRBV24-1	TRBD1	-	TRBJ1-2	CATSEPDRVGGYTF	TGTGCCACCAGTGAGCCGGACAGGGTGGGTGGCTACACCTTC
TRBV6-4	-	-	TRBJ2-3	CASSDNLDTQYF	TGTGCCAGCAGTGACAATCTAGATACGCAGTATTTT
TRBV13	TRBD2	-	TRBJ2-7	CASLRRTSSYEQYF	TGTGCCAGTCTGAGGCGGACTAGCTCCTACGAGCAGTACTTC
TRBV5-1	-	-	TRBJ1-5	CASRPGVGSNQPQHF	TGCGCCAGCAGACCAGGGGTCGGTAGCAATCAGCCCCAGCATTTT
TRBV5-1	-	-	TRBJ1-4	CASSTVGPSGEKLFF	TGCGCCAGCAGTACGGTCGGACCATCGGGGGAAAAACTGTTTTTT
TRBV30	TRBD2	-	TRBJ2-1	CAWKRLAGAEQQFF	TGTGCCTGGAAGCGACTAGCGGGAGCCGAGCAGCAGTTCTTC
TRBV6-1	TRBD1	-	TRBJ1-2	CASSEDHRTGYGYTF	TGTGCCAGCAGTGAAGATCATAGGACAGGGTACGGCTACACCTTC
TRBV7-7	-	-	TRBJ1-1	CASSSRVNTEAFF	TGTGCTAGCAGCTCCCGGGTGAACACTGAAGCTTTCTTT
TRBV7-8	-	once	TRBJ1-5	CASSLGTVGVGNQPQHF	TGTGCCAGCAGCTTAGGGACTGTCGGGGTAGGCAATCAGCCCCAGCATTTT
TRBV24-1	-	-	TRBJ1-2	CATGRREPYTF	TGTGCCACCGGTCGAAGAGAGCCCTACACCTTC
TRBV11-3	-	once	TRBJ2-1	CASSLEGRRGYNEQFF	TGTGCCAGCAGCTTAGAGGGAAGGCGGGGCTACAATGAGCAGTTCTTC
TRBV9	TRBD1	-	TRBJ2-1	CASSFRTGLDEQFF	TGTGCCAGCAGCTTTCGGACAGGGCTCGATGAGCAGTTCTTC
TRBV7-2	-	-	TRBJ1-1	CASSLGHWNTEAFF	TGTGCCAGCAGCTTAGGACACTGGAACACTGAAGCTTTCTTT
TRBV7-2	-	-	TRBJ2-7	CASSSGHSYEQYF	TGTGCCAGCAGCTCCGGACATTCTTACGAGCAGTACTTC
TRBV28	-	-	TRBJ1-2	CASSLGSELNYGYTF	TGTGCCAGCAGTTTAGGGAGCGAGTTGAACTATGGCTACACCTTC
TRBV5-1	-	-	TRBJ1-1	CASTLGQDTEAFF	TGCGCCAGTACGCTCGGTCAGGACACTGAAGCTTTCTTT
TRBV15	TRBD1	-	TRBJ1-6	CATSRDPGTVSSPLHF	TGTGCCACCAGCAGAGATCCCGGGACAGTTTCCTCACCCCTCCACTTT
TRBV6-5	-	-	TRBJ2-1	CASSYRSGRYNEQFF	TGTGCCAGCAGTTATAGGAGCGGGCGTTACAATGAGCAGTTCTTC
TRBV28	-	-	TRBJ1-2	CASSLVWAGFYGYTF	TGTGCCAGCAGTTTGGTGTGGGCAGGCTTCTATGGCTACACCTTC
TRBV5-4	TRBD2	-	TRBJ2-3	CASSLPSSGDTQYF	TGTGCCAGCAGCTTGCCTTCTAGCGGGGATACGCAGTATTTT
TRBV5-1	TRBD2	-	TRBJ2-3	CASSSSGGADTQYF	TGCGCCAGCAGCTCTAGCGGAGGGGCAGATACGCAGTATTTT
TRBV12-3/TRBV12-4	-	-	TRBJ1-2	CASSLQYGGYTF	TGTGCCAGCAGTTTGCAATACGGTGGCTACACCTTC
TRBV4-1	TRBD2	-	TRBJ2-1	CASSRGLVSYNEQFF	TGCGCCAGCAGCCGCGGACTAGTCTCCTACAATGAGCAGTTCTTC
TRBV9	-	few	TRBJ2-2	CASSVMRVTGELFF	TGTGCCAGCAGCGTAATGAGGGTCACCGGGGAGCTGTTTTTT
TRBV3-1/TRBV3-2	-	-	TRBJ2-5	CASSHRVIQETQYF	TGTGCCAGCAGCCATCGGGTCATCCAAGAGACCCAGTACTTC
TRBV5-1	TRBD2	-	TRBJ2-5	CASSRTSGSGETQYF	TGCGCCAGCAGCCGGACTAGCGGGAGTGGCGAGACCCAGTACTTC
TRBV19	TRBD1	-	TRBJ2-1	CASSITGGNEQFF	TGTGCCAGTAGCATAACAGGGGGAAATGAGCAGTTCTTC
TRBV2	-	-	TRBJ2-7	CASRTALTEQYF	TGTGCCAGCAGGACAGCCCTCACCGAGCAGTACTTC
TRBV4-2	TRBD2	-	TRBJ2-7	CASSPPGTSIDYEQYF	TGTGCCAGCAGCCCTCCGGGGACTAGTATCGACTACGAGCAGTACTTC
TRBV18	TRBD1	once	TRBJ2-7	CASSPNYRGPYEQYF	TGTGCCAGCTCACCAAACTACAGGGGGCCCTACGAGCAGTACTTC
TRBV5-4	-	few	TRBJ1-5	CASSLGGRENQPQHF	TGTGCCAGCAGCTTGGGTGGCAGGGAAAATCAGCCCCAGCATTTT
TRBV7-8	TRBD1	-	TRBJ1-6	CASSFLGQGAPLHF	TGTGCCAGCAGCTTCTTGGGTCAGGGGGCACCCCTCCACTTT
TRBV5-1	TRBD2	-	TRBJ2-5	CASSSVGRGETQYF	TGCGCCAGCAGCTCGGTCGGGAGGGGGGAGACCCAGTACTTC